This TCR beta chain was profiled in a study of cytotoxic CD8 clonotypes in ibrutinib-treated CLL. TCRdb's copy holds only in-frame clones and misses some; the assay was immunoSEQ multiplex PCR. The sample includes around 41,000 clones, less than 85% seen only once; the top ten take 9.5% to 13%. Germline V gives CDR1 SGHRS, CDR2 YFSETQ. V trimming: 3 bases; J trimming: 4 bases; junction bases outside the gene matches: 9. The CDR3 is made up of 15 amino acids. This TCR derives from a human donor with chronic lymphocytic leukemia. The starting material was PBMCs, obtained at disease progression, from a patient treated with ibrutinib. The chain couples TRBV5-1 to TRBJ1-1, with 7 bases identical to TRBD1. CDR3 protein: CASSWGDRTFTEAFF. The CDR3 nucleotides read TGCGCCAGCAGCTGGGGGGACAGAACTTTCACTGAAGCTTTCTTT.